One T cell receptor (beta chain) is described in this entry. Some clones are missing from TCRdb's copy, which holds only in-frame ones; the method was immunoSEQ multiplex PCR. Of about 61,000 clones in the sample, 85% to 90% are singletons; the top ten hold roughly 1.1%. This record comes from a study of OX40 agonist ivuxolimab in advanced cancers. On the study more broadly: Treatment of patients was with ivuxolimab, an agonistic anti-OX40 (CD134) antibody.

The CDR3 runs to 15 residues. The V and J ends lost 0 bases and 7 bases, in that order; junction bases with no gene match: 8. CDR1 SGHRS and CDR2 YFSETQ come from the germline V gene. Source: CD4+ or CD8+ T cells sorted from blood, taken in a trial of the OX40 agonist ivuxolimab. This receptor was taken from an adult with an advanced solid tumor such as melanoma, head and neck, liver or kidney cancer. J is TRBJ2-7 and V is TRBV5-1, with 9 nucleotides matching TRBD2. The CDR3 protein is CASSLVAGGPREQYF. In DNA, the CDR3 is TGCGCCAGCAGCTTGGTGGCGGGGGGGCCGAGAGAGCAGTACTTC.